This record covers a single T cell receptor (beta chain). The target antigen is unknown. The data stem from a study of shared clonotypes between healthy human individuals. There were only Caucasian adults among the donors, and all lived in Nashville, Tennessee. CD4+ cells yielded CD45RA+ naive and CD45RA-negative memory subsets. Study-wide results and limits: Inspection by rarefaction showed sorted-subset sequencing to be incomplete despite large depth.

Assay runs were performed at deep level. Assay used: immunoSEQ multiplex PCR; TCRdb lists only in-frame clones, some missing. Of 2,500,000 or so clones in the sample, over 85% were seen once. The receptor's source is a man aged 18 to 35 in good health. Some clones in this sample may be carry-over from other donors' samples. Sequencing used naive CD4+ T cells from PBMCs. The subset: CD45RA+ positively selected.

The CDR3 DNA reads as TGTGCCAGTAGTAAAGGCACTTCCTCCTACGAGCAGTACTTC. Protein product: CASSKGTSSYEQYF. The V and J genes are TRBV19 and TRBJ2-7; D call uncertain. Germline-derived CDR1 and CDR2 are LNHDA and SQIVND (reference sequence). V was clipped by 4 bases and J by 0 bases, with 10 bases between them. The CDR3 runs 14 residues.